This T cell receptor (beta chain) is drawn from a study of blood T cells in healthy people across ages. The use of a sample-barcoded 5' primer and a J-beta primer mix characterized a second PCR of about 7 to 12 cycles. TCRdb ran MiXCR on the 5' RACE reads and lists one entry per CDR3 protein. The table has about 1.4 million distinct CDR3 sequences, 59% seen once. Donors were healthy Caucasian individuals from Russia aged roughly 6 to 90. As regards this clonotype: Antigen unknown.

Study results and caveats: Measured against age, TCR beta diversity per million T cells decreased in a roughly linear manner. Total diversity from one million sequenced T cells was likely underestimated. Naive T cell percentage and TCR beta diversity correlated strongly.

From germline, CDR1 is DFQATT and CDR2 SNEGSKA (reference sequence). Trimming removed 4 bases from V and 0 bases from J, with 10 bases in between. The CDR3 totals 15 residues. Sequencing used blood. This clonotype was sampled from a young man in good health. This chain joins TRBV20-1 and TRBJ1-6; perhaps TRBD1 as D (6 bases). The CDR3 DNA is TGCAGTGCTACTTTAGGGGGCTCCTATAATTCACCCCTCCACTTT. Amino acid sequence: CSATLGGSYNSPLHF.